This TCR beta chain was recovered during a study of blood T cells in healthy people across ages. About the study: Every two T cells gave about one barcoded beta molecule via template switching.

This clonotype was seen a few times. Each sample used at least 7 million PBMCs. V was trimmed by 2 bases and J by 4 bases, leaving 12 bases between them. The CDR3 loop spans 13 amino acids. The germline CDR1 and CDR2 sequences are SQVTM and ANQGSEA. Primers used in a second PCR of about 7 to 12 cycles were a sample-barcoded 5' primer and a J-beta primer mix. Each cDNA molecule was tagged by a template-switch adaptor with 12 random nucleotides. TCRdb passed the 5' RACE reads through MiXCR, listing each CDR3 protein once. The sample carries around 800,000 distinct CDR3 sequences, roughly 46% recorded once.

This TCR derives from a man older than 75 in good health. This sequence joins TRBV29-1 and TRBJ2-7; D remains ambiguous. The source material was blood. CDR3 sequence reads: CSVEIFGGYEQYF. CDR3 in DNA: TGCAGCGTTGAAATATTTGGCGGTTACGAGCAGTACTTC.